Sequencing of this T cell receptor beta chain was carried out in a study of blood T cell repertoires in COVID-19. Profiled with immunoSEQ multiplex PCR; TCRdb holds only in-frame clones, not every one. The repertoire holds about 190,000 clones, almost 90% seen once, with approximately 0.64% in the top ten. CDR1 is LNHDA and CDR2 is SQIVND in the germline V gene (reference sequence). Trimming took off 2 bases at V and 9 bases at J, with 23 bases between the two ends. This CDR3 is 18 amino acids long. The receptor was isolated from a man over 45 with acute or convalescent COVID-19. This chain joins TRBV19 and TRBJ1-6, with TRBD1 as a possible D gene (5 bases). The source material was peripheral blood. CDR3 amino acids: CASSISLAGGRATSPLHF. The CDR3 coding sequence is TGTGCCAGTAGTATATCCCTTGCGGGGGGTAGGGCTACTTCACCCCTCCACTTT.